The rows below give T cell receptor beta chains drawn from one sample of a study of T cell changes during pregnancy in multiple sclerosis. Sequenced by immunoSEQ multiplex PCR; TCRdb stores in-frame clones only, minus some. The repertoire consists of under 60,000 clones, with about nine tenths occurring once and the leading ten covering 0.5% to 0.6%. The starting material was CD4+ T cells from peripheral blood mononuclear cells, obtained after pregnancy. All receptors derive from a female donor with multiple sclerosis, enrolled in a pregnancy study. Each CDR3 is given without its conserved first and last residue. The order of the fields is V gene, D gene, CDR3 protein. A D gene is named only where the DNA matches it firmly.

V: TRBV4-3; D: NA; CDR3: ASSQGAGVQPQH
V: TRBV11-2; D: TRBD2; CDR3: ASSSLLARGQDTQY
V: TRBV28; D: TRBD1; CDR3: ASTSTGTGANVLT
V: TRBV11-3; D: TRBD2; CDR3: ASSPTSGLAGSVDTQY
V: TRBV11-3; D: TRBD2; CDR3: ASSLGTSGTGELF
V: TRBV5-4; D: NA; CDR3: ASSLVSQILNNEQF
V: TRBV14; D: TRBD1; CDR3: ASSQVRDRDNGYT
V: TRBV6-5; D: TRBD2; CDR3: ASSPREVTHYEQY
V: TRBV7-8; D: NA; CDR3: ASSPPDRSSGANVLT
V: TRBV7-9; D: TRBD1; CDR3: ASSPRTGGAGNIQY
V: TRBV27; D: TRBD2; CDR3: ASSDKMGGTNPYEQY
V: TRBV30; D: NA; CDR3: AWNLGAGGYT
V: TRBV29-1; D: NA; CDR3: SVLTANRNTEAF
V: TRBV4-1; D: NA; CDR3: ASSHPLTRETQY
V: TRBV30; D: NA; CDR3: AWNAAGESPLH
V: TRBV18; D: NA; CDR3: ASSPPFPGPNNYGYT
V: TRBV27; D: TRBD2; CDR3: ASSVRLAGGFPDTQY
V: TRBV4-1; D: NA; CDR3: ASSPGAASGYNEQF
V: TRBV5-6; D: NA; CDR3: ASSLVGAAGNTIY
V: TRBV6-1; D: TRBD2; CDR3: ASSSSGRADTQY
V: TRBV5-6; D: NA; CDR3: ASSFGGSGLTGELF
V: TRBV18; D: TRBD2; CDR3: ASSELATSPQETQY
V: TRBV27; D: NA; CDR3: ASSLSQRTYNEQF
V: TRBV9; D: TRBD2; CDR3: ASSVFSGVQETQY
V: TRBV10-2; D: TRBD2; CDR3: ASSESGWLTSGIDEQF
V: TRBV6-6; D: NA; CDR3: ASSYSGDIRTQY
V: TRBV28; D: TRBD2; CDR3: ASSLGRTSGRMETQY
V: TRBV5-1; D: TRBD1; CDR3: ASSEGQVMNTEAF
V: TRBV5-4; D: TRBD1; CDR3: ASSGRQGVNEQF
V: TRBV1; D: NA; CDR3: TSSQEASSYNEQF
V: TRBV27; D: NA; CDR3: ASSSSLDNAYEQY
V: TRBV5-6; D: TRBD1; CDR3: ASSWTGGSGSNQPQH
V: TRBV28; D: NA; CDR3: ASSFLAGEAF
V: TRBV5-1; D: NA; CDR3: ASSSWGGPNTEAF
V: TRBV15; D: NA; CDR3: ATSRSPTGTQY